This T cell receptor beta chain was sequenced in a study of T cells in Graves' hyperthyroidism and ophthalmopathy. This clonotype was counted many times. What it recognizes is unknown. Pregnant or lactating patients were excluded, as were those with uncontrolled infection or other autoimmune disease. PBMCs were obtained from 10 ml fresh peripheral blood. What was amplified from RNA transcripts were TCR beta CDR3 regions. TCR CDR3 underwent first-round RT-PCR with the HTBI primer set. TCRdb independently ran MiXCR on the multiplex PCR reads; one entry per CDR3 protein. Altogether some 400,000 distinct CDR3 sequences are present, roughly 14% being singletons, with the ten largest covering about a fifth. The study, taken as a whole, reports: Ophthalmopathy and stable hyperthyroidism were separated by a 13 V-J model. In blood, most of the thyroid clonotypes expanded above 0.001 were also present.

CDR1 and CDR2 from the germline V gene are GTSNPN and SVGIG (reference sequence). The CDR3 loop spans 13 amino acids. V was shortened by 0 bases and J by 6 bases, with 12 bases between the two germline ends. V gene TRBV30 combines with J gene TRBJ2-7; tentatively, D is TRBD1 (5 bases). Material: blood. The sequence was obtained from a young man with Graves' hyperthyroidism that later progressed to Graves' ophthalmopathy. CDR3 sequence (DNA): TGTGCCTGGAGTGTCGGGCAGGGAAGCGAGCAGTACTTC. Translating it yields CAWSVGQGSEQYF.